The T cell receptor beta chain under discussion was sequenced for a study of blood T cells in healthy people across ages. Primed by a sample-barcoded 5' primer and a J-beta primer mix, a second PCR proceeded for about 7 to 11 cycles. One entry per CDR3 protein results from TCRdb running MiXCR on the 5' RACE reads. The data show about 1.4 million distinct CDR3 sequences, with roughly 64% seen just once and about 6.7% held by the top ten. The V end lost 6 bases, the J end lost 4 bases, and 15 bases lay between the germline ends. This CDR3 has 13 residues. Germline V gene data show CDR1 as DFQATT and CDR2 as SNEGSKA (reference sequence). Study observations and caveats: Diversity of TCR beta per million T cells declined in a roughly linear way with age.

This clonotype was observed a few times. What it binds is unknown. The sequence came from a man aged 18 to 30 in good health. Sequencing was done on a sample of blood. This chain joins TRBV20-1 and TRBJ1-2; perhaps TRBD1 as D (5 bases). CDR3 sequence: CSAGEGRTYGYTF. The CDR3 region has the DNA TGCAGTGCAGGGGAAGGCCGCACCTATGGCTACACCTTC.